This T cell receptor beta chain is drawn from a study of human T cells and chemical hapten exposure. Study context: Small pooled library volume differences chiefly drove per-sample TCR yield variation. Study results and limitations: The study found that DPC sensitization did not change TCRs above 1 in 1000 frequency.

There are 16 residues in the CDR3. Germline V gene data show CDR1 as SGHTA and CDR2 as FQGNSA. As for time point: healthy volunteer bleed at 6 weeks. Total RNA extraction was carried out from unfractionated whole blood. Library construction involved attaching unique molecular identifiers to individual cDNA molecules, which allowed quantitative, reproducible TCR counting. MiXCR, applied by TCRdb to the RACE reads, yields one record per CDR3 protein. The sample includes approximately 84,000 distinct CDR3 sequences, 8.6% of them seen just once. About this clonotype: The antigen is not known. The junction does not match germline at one end; this may be a read error.

The clonotype was recovered from a male donor in good health. Some clones in this sample may be carry-over from other donors' samples. The sequenced sample was whole blood. The chain is built from TRBV7-2 and TRBJ1-6; D is perhaps TRBD1 (5 bases). In DNA form, the CDR3 reads TGTGCCAGCAGCTTGGCAGGGAGCGGATATAATTCACCCCCCCACTTT. It specifies CASSLAGSGYNSPPHF.